These T cell receptor beta chains were read from a single sample in a study of shared clonotypes between healthy human individuals. The data were produced by immunoSEQ multiplex PCR, yet TCRdb's version contains in-frame clones alone and is incomplete. The repertoire includes a few million clones, more than 80% of them detected once, and 0.14% sits in the top ten. Sequenced sample: naive CD4+ T cells sorted from blood. Receptors were obtained from a man aged 18 to 35 in good health. Both conserved end residues are part of each CDR3. Fields, in order: clone size, D gene, J gene, V gene, CDR3 DNA, CDR3 protein. A D gene is named only where the DNA matches it firmly. Clone size appears in some rows only: once, few, many, or a class for an expanded clone.

size: -; D: -; J: TRBJ1-1; V: TRBV14; DNA: TGTGCCAGCAGCCTTGGGGGAGGGATCGCTGAAGCTTTCTTT; CDR3: CASSLGGGIAEAFF
size: few; D: -; J: TRBJ2-2; V: TRBV30; DNA: TGTGCCTGGAGCCACAGGGTGGCCGGGGAGCTGTTTTTT; CDR3: CAWSHRVAGELFF
size: -; D: -; J: TRBJ2-3; V: TRBV5-4; DNA: TGTGCCAGCAGCTTGGGAGAGCGGGCAGATACGCAGTATTTT; CDR3: CASSLGERADTQYF
size: -; D: TRBD2; J: TRBJ2-5; V: TRBV9; DNA: TGTGCCAGCAGCCCCGGGACTAGCGGGGGACAAGAGACCCAGTACTTC; CDR3: CASSPGTSGGQETQYF
size: once; D: -; J: TRBJ2-2; V: TRBV7-9; DNA: TGTGCCAGCAGCTTACAGCGTACGAACACCGGGGAGCTGTTTTTT; CDR3: CASSLQRTNTGELFF
size: -; D: TRBD1; J: TRBJ2-1; V: TRBV11-2; DNA: TGTGCCAGCAGCTCAGGGGGCGGATCGGTCTTC; CDR3: CASSSGGGSVF
size: -; D: TRBD2; J: TRBJ2-1; V: TRBV2; DNA: TGTGCCAGCACGGACGGGGGGGCCGGGCAGTTCTTC; CDR3: CASTDGGAGQFF
size: -; D: TRBD1; J: TRBJ2-1; V: TRBV10-1; DNA: TGCGCCAGCAGACAGGGGGTAAGGGACAATGAGCAGTTCTTC; CDR3: CASRQGVRDNEQFF
size: -; D: -; J: TRBJ2-7; V: TRBV9; DNA: TGTGCCAGCACCCCCCTCCTCAGGGCCTACGAGCAGTACTTC; CDR3: CASTPLLRAYEQYF
size: -; D: -; J: TRBJ2-1; V: TRBV7-8; DNA: TGTGCCAGCAGCTTAGCCTACACGGGGCTGAATGAGCAGTTCTTC; CDR3: CASSLAYTGLNEQFF
size: -; D: TRBD1; J: TRBJ2-5; V: TRBV25-1; DNA: TGTGCCAGCAGTGATGGGACAGGGGGAGAGACCCAGTACTTC; CDR3: CASSDGTGGETQYF
size: -; D: -; J: TRBJ2-2; V: TRBV2; DNA: TGTGCCAGCAGTGAAATGGATCCTAGGAACACCGGGGAGCTGTTTTTT; CDR3: CASSEMDPRNTGELFF
size: -; D: -; J: TRBJ2-7; V: TRBV5-5; DNA: TGTGCCAGCAGCTTACTCGGCAGTATGAACGAGCAGTACTTC; CDR3: CASSLLGSMNEQYF
size: -; D: -; J: TRBJ1-2; V: TRBV30; DNA: TGTGCCTGGACAGGAAACTATGGCTACACCTTC; CDR3: CAWTGNYGYTF
size: -; D: TRBD1; J: TRBJ2-3; V: TRBV28; DNA: TGTGCCAGCAGTCCCGGGACAGGAAGCACAGATACGCAGTATTTT; CDR3: CASSPGTGSTDTQYF
size: -; D: TRBD1; J: TRBJ2-2; V: TRBV5-1; DNA: TGCGCCAGCAGCCCCGGACAGGGGGCTATCGGGGAGCTGTTTTTT; CDR3: CASSPGQGAIGELFF
size: -; D: -; J: TRBJ2-7; V: TRBV10-3; DNA: TGTGCCATCAGTGCGAGGGGGGGGACCTACGAGCAGTACTTC; CDR3: CAISARGGTYEQYF
size: -; D: -; J: TRBJ2-7; V: TRBV18; DNA: TGTGCCAGCTCACCACCCGCGGGGAACACCTACGAGCAGTACTTC; CDR3: CASSPPAGNTYEQYF
size: -; D: -; J: TRBJ1-1; V: TRBV6-5; DNA: TGTGCCAGCAGACCGGGTCTCGGCGTTACTGAAGCTTTCTTT; CDR3: CASRPGLGVTEAFF
size: -; D: -; J: TRBJ1-2; V: TRBV30; DNA: TGTGCCTGGAACCCAGCCCATGGCTACACCTTC; CDR3: CAWNPAHGYTF
size: -; D: TRBD2; J: TRBJ2-1; V: TRBV7-8; DNA: TGTGCCAGCAGCTTAGCCCCGCGGGGACTAGCGACCTATGAGCAGTTCTTC; CDR3: CASSLAPRGLATYEQFF
size: -; D: TRBD1; J: TRBJ1-5; V: TRBV15; DNA: TGTGCCACCAGCAGAGTGGGCTCGGGGCAGGGGGCCGGTCAGCCCCAGCATTTT; CDR3: CATSRVGSGQGAGQPQHF
size: -; D: -; J: TRBJ1-1; V: TRBV7-9; DNA: TGTGCCAGCAGCTTAGCCCAGGACTTGGGAGCTTTCTTT; CDR3: CASSLAQDLGAFF
size: -; D: TRBD1; J: TRBJ2-1; V: TRBV2; DNA: TGTGCCAGCAGCACCTCAGAGACAGGGCTGGGGGAGCAGTTCTTC; CDR3: CASSTSETGLGEQFF
size: -; D: TRBD2; J: TRBJ2-1; V: TRBV19; DNA: TGTGCCAGCGTCGGGACTAGCGGGAGCAGTAGTGAGCAGTTCTTC; CDR3: CASVGTSGSSSEQFF
size: -; D: -; J: TRBJ1-1; V: TRBV30; DNA: TGTGCCTGGGTTCCCTCTTACAGGGCGGGGAACACTGAAGCTTTCTTT; CDR3: CAWVPSYRAGNTEAFF
size: -; D: -; J: TRBJ2-2; V: TRBV6-4; DNA: TGTGCCCCCGAACGATCAAACACCGGGGAGCTGTTTTTT; CDR3: CAPERSNTGELFF
size: -; D: -; J: TRBJ2-7; V: TRBV7-9; DNA: TGTGCCAGCAGCGACTACCAGGGCGACGAGCAGTACTTC; CDR3: CASSDYQGDEQYF
size: -; D: -; J: TRBJ1-2; V: TRBV7-2; DNA: TGTGCCAGCAGCTTTCTCGGACAGCAACAGCGGGGCTATGGCTACACCTTC; CDR3: CASSFLGQQQRGYGYTF
size: -; D: TRBD1; J: TRBJ2-1; V: TRBV2; DNA: TGTGCCAGCAAAGTAGGGGGCAGCTCCTACAATGAGCAGTTCTTC; CDR3: CASKVGGSSYNEQFF
size: -; D: -; J: TRBJ1-6; V: TRBV6-1; DNA: TGTGCCAGCAGTGAGGGGACAACAAAGGGTTCACCCCTCCACTTT; CDR3: CASSEGTTKGSPLHF
size: -; D: TRBD1; J: TRBJ1-6; V: TRBV5-1; DNA: TGCGCCAGCAGCTGGGCAGGACAGGGCAGCTATAATTCACCCCTCCACTTT; CDR3: CASSWAGQGSYNSPLHF
size: -; D: -; J: TRBJ1-3; V: TRBV28; DNA: TGTGCCAGCAGTTCAGTCCCGGGTCCAAGCTCTGGAAACACCATATATTTT; CDR3: CASSSVPGPSSGNTIYF
size: -; D: -; J: TRBJ2-2; V: TRBV11-3; DNA: TGTGCTACCTCAGGGGAGAACGGGGAGCTGTTTTTT; CDR3: CATSGENGELFF
size: -; D: -; J: TRBJ2-2; V: TRBV15; DNA: TGTGCCACCAGCGAGAACACCGGGGAGCTGTTTTTT; CDR3: CATSENTGELFF
size: -; D: -; J: TRBJ2-3; V: TRBV12-5; DNA: TGTGCTAGTGGGACAGTCCGCCCTCAGGGCTCAGATACGCAGTATTTT; CDR3: CASGTVRPQGSDTQYF
size: -; D: -; J: TRBJ2-7; V: TRBV29-1; DNA: TGCAGCGCCAAAAGCGGTAACTACGAGCAGTACTTC; CDR3: CSAKSGNYEQYF
size: -; D: -; J: TRBJ2-3; V: TRBV7-9; DNA: TGTGCCAGCAGCTTAGTAGCTTGGGGGGCGCGGGATACGCAGTATTTT; CDR3: CASSLVAWGARDTQYF
size: -; D: TRBD1; J: TRBJ2-3; V: TRBV18; DNA: TGTGCCAGCTCACAGGGACAGCCGCAGTATTTT; CDR3: CASSQGQPQYF
size: -; D: -; J: TRBJ1-5; V: TRBV28; DNA: TGTGCCAGCAGTTTAAGGGGACAGCCCCAGCATTTT; CDR3: CASSLRGQPQHF
size: few; D: TRBD1; J: TRBJ1-1; V: TRBV4-1; DNA: TGCGCCAGCAGCCATCCAGGGGGCACTGAAGCTTTCTTT; CDR3: CASSHPGGTEAFF
size: -; D: -; J: TRBJ1-2; V: TRBV19; DNA: TGTGCCAGTAGTCCCTTGGTATCCACGGGGAACTATGGCTACACCTTC; CDR3: CASSPLVSTGNYGYTF
size: -; D: -; J: TRBJ2-7; V: TRBV4-3; DNA: TGCGCCAGCAGCCAAGATGAAAGGGTCTTCGAGCAGTACTTC; CDR3: CASSQDERVFEQYF
size: -; D: -; J: TRBJ2-1; V: TRBV7-2; DNA: TGTGCCAGCAGCCCAGACGGTGGCGGAGCATACAATGAGCAGTTCTTC; CDR3: CASSPDGGGAYNEQFF